The next 27 T cell receptor beta chains were all read from a single sample in a study of blood T cell repertoires in COVID-19. Clones were read by immunoSEQ multiplex PCR, and TCRdb kept only the in-frame ones, dropping some. The sample contains tens of thousands of clones, 86% of which appear only once. The sequenced sample consisted of peripheral blood. All receptors come from a man aged 50-60 years with active COVID-19.

This chain connects TRBV5-4 to TRBJ2-1, with 7 positions matching TRBD2. V dropped 1 base and J dropped 0; count of bases not matched to a gene: 4. This CDR3 comprises 16 residues. Germline V lookup: CDR1 SGHNT, CDR2 YYREEE (reference sequence). CDR3 region: CASSLRGGSSYNEQFF. The CDR3 DNA sequence: TGTGCCAGCAGCTTGAGAGGCGGGAGCTCCTACAATGAGCAGTTCTTC.

The rearrangement links TRBV28 to TRBJ2-7, with 7 nucleotides matching TRBD1. CDR1 is MDHEN and CDR2 is SYDVKM in the germline V gene. J was trimmed by 4 bases and V by 6 bases; bases with no gene match: 3. CDR3 length equals 12 residues. The CDR3 DNA sequence: TGTGCCAGCAGGACAGGGCGTTACGAGCAGTACTTC. The encoded protein is CASRTGRYEQYF.

The V call is TRBV19, the J call TRBJ2-5; D is perhaps TRBD2 (5 bases). V gave up 4 bases and J gave up 2 bases, with 11 bases separating them. Germline lookup yields CDR1 LNHDA and CDR2 SQIVND (reference sequence). The CDR3 covers 14 residues. CDR3 DNA: TGTGCCAGTAGTACCCCCGGGATTCAAGAGACCCAGTACTTC. Its translation: CASSTPGIQETQYF.

CDR3 amino acids: CASSPPGGGAVRETQYF. CDR3 coding DNA: TGTGCCAGCAGTCCCCCCGGCGGGGGGGCCGTTAGGGAGACCCAGTACTTC. The gene calls are TRBV7-3 and TRBJ2-5, with 9 bases that match TRBD2. CDR3 length: 17 amino acids. Germline CDR1 and CDR2: SGHTA and FQGTGA. Germline trimming cut 6 bases from V and 5 bases from J; bases unmatched to any gene: 16.

The chain carries TRBV7-9 and TRBJ2-1, with D uncertain. The ends were cut back, 3 bases at V and 3 bases at J, with 12 bases in the middle. CDR1 and CDR2 from the germline V gene are SEHNR and FQNEAQ (reference sequence). There are 15 residues in the CDR3. CDR3 protein: CASSLGATYYNEQFF. CDR3 DNA: TGTGCCAGCAGCTTGGGCGCCACATACTACAATGAGCAGTTCTTC.

The chain recombines TRBV3-1 (or the pseudogene TRBV3-2) with TRBJ1-5, with 10 bases fitting TRBD1. Germline CDR1 LGHDT, CDR2 YNNKEL (reference sequence). CDR3 size: 15 residues. Unmatched junction bases numbered 3, after V lost 1 base and J lost 6 bases. The CDR3 is CASSQGGTGVQPQHF. As DNA, the CDR3 is TGTGCCAGCAGCCAAGGTGGGACAGGGGTTCAGCCCCAGCATTTT.

This clone appeared a single time. The V call is TRBV19, the J call TRBJ2-3, with 7 bases identical to TRBD1. The CDR3 contains 17 residues. V gave up 4 bases and J gave up 2 bases; unmatched junction bases: 12. Germline V gene data show CDR1 as LNHDA and CDR2 as SQIVND (reference sequence). The chain's CDR3 is CASSTGTGVLTTDTQYF. DNA of the CDR3: TGTGCCAGTAGTACGGGTACAGGGGTACTAACCACAGATACGCAGTATTTT.

V usage is TRBV9 and J usage is TRBJ1-3, with 7 bases lining up with TRBD1. V lost 1 base and J lost 4; bases outside the gene matches: 5. CDR1 is SGDLS, CDR2 YYNGEE, per germline. There are 15 residues in the CDR3. As DNA, the CDR3 is TGTGCCAGCAGCGTATCACCGGGACAGGGAAACACCATATATTTT. It specifies CASSVSPGQGNTIYF.

The rearrangement joins TRBV27 to TRBJ2-7, with 8 bases identical to TRBD2. CDR1 MNHEY and CDR2 SMNVEV come from the germline V gene (reference sequence). This CDR3 is 15 amino acids long. V shed 3 bases, J shed 6 bases, and the junction held 10 bases outside the gene matches. The CDR3 DNA sequence: TGTGCCAGCAGTTTTAGACCGGGACTAGAGGTCGAGCAGTACTTC. It specifies CASSFRPGLEVEQYF.

This clone came up once. The rearrangement links TRBV7-6 to TRBJ2-3, with D perhaps TRBD2 (5 bases). The V end was cut by 2 bases, the J end by 11 bases, with 11 bases between. The length of the CDR3 is 12 residues. Germline V gene sequence: CDR1 SGHVS, CDR2 FNYEAQ. The CDR3 region has the DNA TGTGCCAGCAGCTTACTATTAGAGGGGCAGTATTTT. Amino acid sequence: CASSLLLEGQYF.

V and J are TRBV6-5 and TRBJ1-1; 7 bases are a match to TRBD1. The J segment lost 1 base and the V segment lost 5 bases, leaving 4 bases of the junction unmatched. The germline V gene encodes CDR1 MNHEY and CDR2 SVGAGI. This CDR3 has 14 residues. CDR3 in DNA: TGTGCCAGCAGTAGCCACAGGGGGAACACTGAAGCTTTCTTT. The encoded protein is CASSSHRGNTEAFF.

V is TRBV19 and J is TRBJ1-5, with D possibly being TRBD1 (5 bases). The CDR3 totals 13 residues. Germline lookup yields CDR1 LNHDA and CDR2 SQIVND (reference sequence). The V gene lost 1 base and the J gene lost 5 bases, with 6 bases spanning the gap. CDR3 coding DNA: TGTGCCAGTAGTATAGGCAGGGATCAGCCCCAGCATTTT. This sequence encodes CASSIGRDQPQHF.

CDR3 bases: TGCGCCAGCAGCTCCTATAGCGGGAGGGGCGAGCAGTACTTC. Amino acid sequence: CASSSYSGRGEQYF. J is TRBJ2-7 and V is TRBV5-1; 11 bases are shared with TRBD2. This CDR3 has 14 residues. Germline CDR1 and CDR2: SGHRS and YFSETQ. V dropped 3 bases and J dropped 6; count of bases not matched to a gene: 5. The full variable domain, its missing parts supplied by reference TRBV5-1 and TRBJ2-7, is KAGVTQTPRYLIKTRGQQVTLSCSPISGHRSVSWYQQTPGQGLQFLFEYFSETQRNKGNFPGRFSGRQFSNSRSEMNVSTLELGDSALYLCASSSYSGRGEQYFGPGTRLTVT.

This clone came up once. The rearrangement joins TRBV4-3 to TRBJ2-5, with D maybe TRBD2 (6 bases). V was shortened by 1 base and J by 2 bases, with 17 bases between the two germline ends. The length of the CDR3 is 17 residues. Germline loops: CDR1 LGHNA, CDR2 YSLEER. The CDR3, as DNA: TGCGCCAGCAGCCAAGTAGGCGGGAAAGCGTCACAAGAGACCCAGTACTTC. Translation gives CASSQVGGKASQETQYF.

V and J are TRBV4-2 and TRBJ1-1, with a weak D call TRBD1 (5 bases). Germline CDR1 reads LGHNA; CDR2 reads YNFKEQ. Trimming pared 5 bases from V and 4 bases from J, leaving 17 bases between. The CDR3 loop spans 15 amino acids. The CDR3 sequence: CASSSHGGTATEAFF. CDR3 in DNA: TGTGCCAGCAGCTCCCATGGAGGGACCGCCACTGAAGCTTTCTTT.

The genes are TRBV5-1 and TRBJ2-3; weak D call: TRBD1 (6 bases). Germline CDR1 SGHRS, CDR2 YFSETQ. The ends were cut back, 4 bases at V and 2 bases at J, with 11 bases in the middle. The CDR3 is 14 amino acids. The CDR3 is CASSIGGSTDTQYF. In DNA, the CDR3 is TGCGCCAGCAGCATAGGGGGTTCCACAGATACGCAGTATTTT.

This chain uses TRBV5-1 with TRBJ2-1, with D perhaps TRBD1 (7 bases). The CDR3 has 16 amino acids. Looked up from germline, CDR1 is SGHRS and CDR2 is YFSETQ. V was shortened by 4 bases and J by 8 bases, with 22 bases between the two germline ends. Here the CDR3 reads CASSQGGGVSSDEQFF. The CDR3 DNA sequence: TGCGCCAGCAGCCAGGGGGGTGGTGTTTCCTCGGATGAGCAGTTCTTC.

The chain uses TRBV28 and TRBJ1-2; D unresolved. Germline-derived CDR1 and CDR2 are MDHEN and SYDVKM. V lost 3 bases, J lost 8 bases, and 10 bases lay in between. The CDR3 is 12 amino acids. The CDR3 DNA sequence: TGTGCCAGCAGTTTCCGGCGTAGCGGCTACACCTTC. Translated: CASSFRRSGYTF.

The J gene is TRBJ2-5, the V gene TRBV27, with 11 bases that match TRBD2. This CDR3 is built from 15 residues. Germline CDR1 reads MNHEY; CDR2 reads SMNVEV (reference sequence). V shed 3 bases, J shed 5 bases, and the junction held 5 bases outside the gene matches. DNA for the CDR3: TGTGCCAGCAGTTTGTTAGCGGGAGGGCCGGAGACCCAGTACTTC. Protein: CASSLLAGGPETQYF.

The J gene is TRBJ2-7, the V gene TRBV9; a weak D match, TRBD2 (5 bases). Trimming shortened V by 0 bases and J by 3 bases, and 10 bases separated the two germline ends. The CDR3 contains 14 residues. Germline lookup yields CDR1 SGDLS and CDR2 YYNGEE. This CDR3 is CASSVGSGYYEQYF. In DNA, the CDR3 is TGTGCCAGCAGCGTAGGGTCGGGATACTACGAGCAGTACTTC.

The gene calls are TRBV6-5 and TRBJ1-1, with D unclear. The CDR3 consists of 13 residues. Germline V gives CDR1 MNHEY, CDR2 SVGAGI. The ends were cut back, 7 bases at V and 0 bases at J, with 9 bases in the middle. The CDR3 DNA follows: TGTGCCAGCACTCCAGACTTGAACACTGAAGCTTTCTTT. Amino acids: CASTPDLNTEAFF.

J is TRBJ2-2 and V is TRBV7-3; the match to TRBD1 covers 7 bases. CDR1 and CDR2 (germline): SGHTA, FQGTGA. CDR3 size: 15 residues. V dropped 0 bases and J dropped 4; count of bases not matched to a gene: 2. Here the CDR3 reads CASSLTRGSTGELFF. The CDR3 DNA follows: TGTGCCAGCAGCTTAACCAGGGGGTCCACCGGGGAGCTGTTTTTT.

The genes are TRBV7-2 and TRBJ2-1; tentatively, D is TRBD1 (6 bases). CDR3 length: 15 amino acids. V was pared by 7 bases and J by 2 bases, with 15 bases between. Per germline, CDR1 SGHTA and CDR2 FQGNSA. The CDR3 sequence: CASTPGASPYNEQFF. The DNA of the CDR3 is TGTGCCAGCACCCCAGGGGCTAGCCCCTACAATGAGCAGTTCTTC.

This chain's CDR3 is CASSEIAGAVGELFF. CDR3 bases: TGTGCCAGCAGTGAGATAGCGGGAGCGGTCGGGGAGCTGTTTTTT. This rearrangement joins TRBV2 to TRBJ2-2, with TRBD2 matching 9 bases. CDR1 SNHLY and CDR2 FYNNEI come from the germline V gene. Trimming took 3 bases from V and 7 from J; bases not matched to a gene: 6. The CDR3 is 15 amino acids.

The genes are TRBV6-1 and TRBJ1-4; TRBD1 aligns across 8 bases. Germline CDR1 reads MNHNS; CDR2 reads SASEGT. J was trimmed by 5 bases and V by 4 bases; bases with no gene match: 9. The CDR3 runs 16 residues. The CDR3 DNA reads as TGTGCCAGCAGTGGCAGGGGGCGAGGAGTCAATGAAAAACTGTTTTTT. Its protein product is CASSGRGRGVNEKLFF.

This clone has just a few counts. This chain connects TRBV6-1 to TRBJ1-5; 8 nucleotides match TRBD1. The CDR3 loop spans 19 amino acids. V dropped 2 bases and J dropped 11; count of bases not matched to a gene: 23. Germline assignment: CDR1 MNHNS and CDR2 SASEGT. CDR3 nucleotides: TGTGCCAGCAGTGAACGACCCCTCGACCCGACAGGGGCACCTCGGGCCCAGCATTTT. This encodes CASSERPLDPTGAPRAQHF.

The chain carries TRBV3-1 (or the pseudogene TRBV3-2) and TRBJ2-7, with D possibly TRBD2 on 5 matching bases. V was shortened by 4 bases and J by 2 bases, with 15 bases between the two germline ends. Germline loops: CDR1 LGHDT, CDR2 YNNKEL (reference sequence). This CDR3 comprises 15 residues. DNA for the CDR3: TGTGCCAGCAGCCCCCCCACCCGAGGGACCTACGAGCAGTACTTC. Protein sequence: CASSPPTRGTYEQYF.